A single sample gave rise to the 17 T cell receptor beta chains below, sequenced in a study of PD-1 blockade in mismatch repair-deficient tumors. Clones were read by immunoSEQ multiplex PCR, and TCRdb kept only the in-frame ones, dropping some. Here the sample spans under 150,000 clones, 88% being singletons. This sample comprised peripheral blood, obtained approximately 72 weeks after starting pembrolizumab. The origin of the receptors is an adult with mismatch repair-deficient cancer.

V gene TRBV18 combines with J gene TRBJ2-3; no reliable D call. In germline, CDR1 is KGHSH, CDR2 LQKENI. The CDR3 has 13 amino acids. V lost 2 bases and J lost 4, with 7 bases in between. CDR3 sequence: CASSPVNADTQYF. DNA of the CDR3: TGTGCCAGCTCACCAGTCAATGCAGATACGCAGTATTTT.

This chain links TRBV10-3 with TRBJ2-1; 9 nucleotides align to TRBD2. The CDR3 is 16 amino acids. CDR1 is ENHRY and CDR2 is SYGVKD in the germline V gene. The V gene end was trimmed by 2 bases and the J gene end by 6 bases; junction bases not matched to a gene: 8. The CDR3 protein is CAISEPAGGGVNEQFF. CDR3 nucleotides: TGTGCCATCAGTGAGCCCGCCGGCGGGGGGGTCAATGAGCAGTTCTTC.

The chain is built from TRBV7-6 and TRBJ2-2, with D maybe TRBD2 (6 bases). This CDR3 comprises 16 residues. Germline CDR1 reads SGHVS; CDR2 reads FNYEAQ. Deletions cut 1 base from V and 5 bases from J, with 14 bases between. CDR3 bases: TGTGCCAGCAGCTTAGACTCGGGACTGAGAACCGGGGAGCTGTTTTTT. Translating gives CASSLDSGLRTGELFF.

The chain uses TRBV6-5 and TRBJ1-2; D remains ambiguous. The ends were cut back, 5 bases at V and 4 bases at J, with 17 bases in the middle. Germline V CDR1 and CDR2: MNHEY, SVGAGI. There are 15 residues in the CDR3. This CDR3 reads CASSMTRVDGYGYTF. CDR3 DNA: TGTGCCAGCAGTATGACAAGGGTGGACGGCTATGGCTACACCTTC.

The chain is built from TRBV10-2 and TRBJ1-5; a weak D match, TRBD1 (6 bases). The V gene lost 9 bases and the J gene lost 6 bases, with 21 bases spanning the gap. Germline lookup yields CDR1 WSHSY and CDR2 SAAADI. This CDR3 spans 15 amino acids. CDR3 bases: TGCGCCAGTAAGAGGGGGGCGGGGTTCGGTCAGCCCCAGCATTTT. Translated, it gives CASKRGAGFGQPQHF.

This chain uses TRBV6-5 with TRBJ2-1; D ambiguous. V was shortened by 8 bases and J by 7 bases, with 15 bases between the two germline ends. The CDR3 is 13 residues long. CDR1 is MNHEY and CDR2 is SVGAGI in the germline V gene. CDR3 bases: TGTGCCAGCGGGCTAGTTAGGGCGAATGAGCAGTTCTTC. Translated: CASGLVRANEQFF.

The V gene is TRBV4-1, the J gene TRBJ2-1, with 8 bases that match TRBD2. The germline V gene encodes CDR1 MGHRA and CDR2 YSYEKL. Trimming cost V 3 bases and J 8 bases; bases outside gene matches: 15. The CDR3 is 17 amino acids. CDR3 region: CASSQPGASGLQDEQFF. CDR3 nucleotide sequence: TGCGCCAGCAGCCAGCCCGGAGCTAGCGGGCTCCAAGATGAGCAGTTCTTC.

The CDR3 sequence is CASTLGRGGGYEQYF. The DNA for the CDR3 is TGTGCCAGCACCCTCGGTCGTGGAGGGGGCTACGAGCAGTACTTC. The V call is TRBV6-1, the J call TRBJ2-7; D could derive from TRBD1 or TRBD2 (6 bases each). Per germline, CDR1 MNHNS and CDR2 SASEGT. The CDR3 is 15 amino acids. Trimming shortened V by 7 bases and J by 3 bases, and 19 bases separated the two germline ends.

To note about this clone: Different DNA sequences within this sample yield the same CDR3. The chain couples TRBV6-6 to TRBJ1-1; perhaps TRBD1 as D (6 bases). The V gene lost 0 bases and the J gene lost 5 bases, with 13 bases spanning the gap. The CDR3 loop spans 15 amino acids. Germline loops: CDR1 MNHNY, CDR2 SVGAGI (reference sequence). CDR3 region: CASSYSAGARTEAFF. CDR3 sequence (DNA): TGTGCCAGCAGTTACTCGGCAGGGGCAAGAACTGAAGCTTTCTTT.

The genes are TRBV27 and TRBJ2-6; no clear D. The V gene lost 4 bases and the J gene lost 4 bases, with 11 bases spanning the gap. The CDR3 spans 15 residues. Germline assignment: CDR1 MNHEY and CDR2 SMNVEV (reference sequence). CDR3 nucleotides: TGTGCCAGCAGTTCTACACCGCCCGGGGCCAACGTCCTGACTTTC. Its translation: CASSSTPPGANVLTF.

CDR3 loop: CASSQGLAGTISYEQYF. The CDR3 DNA reads as TGCGCCAGCAGCCAAGGACTAGCGGGAACAATCTCCTACGAGCAGTACTTC. This sequence joins TRBV4-1 and TRBJ2-7; TRBD2 aligns across 11 bases. Trimming removed 1 base from V and 0 bases from J; junction bases left unmatched: 5. This CDR3 has 17 residues. Germline V gene sequence: CDR1 MGHRA, CDR2 YSYEKL.

This rearrangement joins TRBV5-5 to TRBJ2-6, with 10 bases lining up with TRBD1. Germline CDR1 reads SGHKS; CDR2 reads YYEKEE (reference sequence). This CDR3 has 19 residues. J lost 3 bases, V lost 2 bases, and 11 bases had no gene match. As DNA, the CDR3 is TGTGCCAGCAGCTTCAACCGGGACAGGGGATCGTTTGGGGCCAACGTCCTGACTTTC. It is translated as CASSFNRDRGSFGANVLTF.

The chain couples TRBV28 to TRBJ2-3; 10 bases are shared with TRBD1. This CDR3 is built from 16 residues. V was pared by 5 bases and J by 4 bases, with 9 bases of the junction left unmatched. The germline V gene has CDR1 MDHEN and CDR2 SYDVKM. The DNA for the CDR3 is TGTGCCAGCAGTCTACCGGGACAGGGGCGCTCAGATACGCAGTATTTT. Protein product: CASSLPGQGRSDTQYF.

This clone has more than one count but fewer than ten. The chain employs TRBV27 and TRBJ2-7, with D tentatively TRBD1 (5 bases). This CDR3 spans 12 amino acids. Trimming cost V 2 bases and J 3 bases, with 5 bases left between them. The germline V gene encodes CDR1 MNHEY and CDR2 SMNVEV (reference sequence). The CDR3 region has the DNA TGTGCCAGCAGTTTAAGGGGCTACGAGCAGTACTTC. Amino acids: CASSLRGYEQYF.

This chain connects TRBV7-9 to TRBJ2-1; TRBD1 is a possible D gene (5 bases). Between the trimmed V and J ends, which lost 1 base and 4 bases, there was a span of 11 bases. This CDR3 is built from 15 residues. Germline assignment: CDR1 SEHNR and CDR2 FQNEAQ (reference sequence). The CDR3 sequence is CASSLGGTSYNEQFF. The CDR3 DNA follows: TGTGCCAGCAGCTTAGGGGGCACTTCTTACAATGAGCAGTTCTTC.

The V and J genes are TRBV9 and TRBJ1-5; D is uncertain. Germline CDR1 is SGDLS and CDR2 is YYNGEE. CDR3 length: 13 residues. Between the trimmed V and J ends, which lost 3 bases and 4 bases, there was a span of 8 bases. The CDR3 loop reads CASSGADNQPQHF. CDR3 nucleotide sequence: TGTGCCAGCAGCGGGGCAGATAATCAGCCCCAGCATTTT.

This rearrangement joins TRBV4-3 to TRBJ2-6, with D hard to call. V lost 0 bases to trimming and J lost 0 bases, with 6 bases between them. Germline V gene data show CDR1 as LGHNA and CDR2 as YSLEER. There are 16 residues in the CDR3. The CDR3 is CASSQDRASGANVLTF. CDR3 nucleotides: TGCGCCAGCAGCCAAGATAGGGCCTCTGGGGCCAACGTCCTGACTTTC.